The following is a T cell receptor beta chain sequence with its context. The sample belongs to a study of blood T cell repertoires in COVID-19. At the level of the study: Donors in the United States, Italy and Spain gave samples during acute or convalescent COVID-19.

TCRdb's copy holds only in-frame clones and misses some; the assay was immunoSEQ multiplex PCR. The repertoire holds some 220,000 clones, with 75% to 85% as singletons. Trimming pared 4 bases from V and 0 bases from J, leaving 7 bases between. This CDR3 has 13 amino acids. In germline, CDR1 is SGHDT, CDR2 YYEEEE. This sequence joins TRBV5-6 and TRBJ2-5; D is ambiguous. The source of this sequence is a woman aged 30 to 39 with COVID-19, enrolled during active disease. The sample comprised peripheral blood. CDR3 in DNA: TGTGCCAGCAGCCCATTGTACCAAGAGACCCAGTACTTC. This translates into CASSPLYQETQYF.